A single sample is the source of the 27 T cell receptor beta chains below, sequenced in a study of cytomegalovirus exposure and HLA in healthy donors. The PCR ran on 60 Vbeta and 13 Jbeta primers. The protocol was immunoSEQ multiplex PCR, while the TCRdb copy is restricted to in-frame clones and leaves out a portion. The sample data list 70,000 to 80,000 clones. The source material was PBMCs. These receptors were obtained from a man between 35 and 55 years old in good health and CMV-seronegative.

This chain uses TRBV4-1 with TRBJ1-5; D unresolved. Deletions cut 1 base from V and 1 base from J, with 11 bases between. Germline assignment: CDR1 MGHRA and CDR2 YSYEKL. CDR3 length: 16 residues. The DNA of the CDR3 is TGCGCCAGCAGCCAAGGCCCCGGGGAGAGCAATCAGCCCCAGCATTTT. Protein: CASSQGPGESNQPQHF.

This rearrangement joins TRBV10-1 to TRBJ1-1; 8 positions agree with TRBD1. The germline CDR1 and CDR2 sequences are WNHNN and SYGVQD (reference sequence). There are 15 residues in the CDR3. The ends lost 3 bases at V and 6 bases at J; junction bases unmatched: 9. The DNA for the CDR3 is TGCGCCAGCAGTGAATCGACAGGGGATATTGCTGAAGCTTTCTTT. It specifies CASSESTGDIAEAFF.

The chain combines TRBV4-1 with TRBJ1-4; D is possibly TRBD1 (6 bases). CDR3 length: 15 amino acids. V lost 0 bases, J lost 7 bases, and 12 bases lay in between. Looked up from germline, CDR1 is MGHRA and CDR2 is YSYEKL. DNA for the CDR3: TGCGCCAGCAGCCAAGAAACAGGGTTGGGTGAAAAACTGTTTTTT. Its translation: CASSQETGLGEKLFF.

J is TRBJ2-2 and V is TRBV11-2; TRBD1 is a possible D gene (5 bases). CDR1 is SGHAT, CDR2 FQNNGV, per germline. The V end was cut by 0 bases, the J end by 7 bases, with 9 bases between. The CDR3 runs to 14 residues. CDR3 nucleotides: TGTGCCAGCAGCTTAGATTCAGGGATCGGGGAGCTGTTTTTT. Its translation is CASSLDSGIGELFF.

The chain employs TRBV5-1 and TRBJ2-7; 7 positions match TRBD1. The V gene's germline CDR1 is SGHRS and CDR2 YFSETQ. The CDR3 spans 14 residues. V trimming: 2 bases; J trimming: 0 bases; junction bases outside the gene matches: 2. The CDR3 loop is CASSLRQGSYEQYF. In DNA, the CDR3 is TGCGCCAGCAGCTTAAGACAGGGCTCCTACGAGCAGTACTTC. The whole variable domain, filled in from reference TRBV5-1 and TRBJ2-7, reads KAGVTQTPRYLIKTRGQQVTLSCSPISGHRSVSWYQQTPGQGLQFLFEYFSETQRNKGNFPGRFSGRQFSNSRSEMNVSTLELGDSALYLCASSLRQGSYEQYFGPGTRLTVT.

CDR3 sequence reads: CASSPNPRVGYTF. The CDR3 nucleotides are TGTGCCAGCAGCCCCAACCCCCGAGTTGGCTACACCTTC. This chain joins TRBV7-3 and TRBJ1-2; the D is unclear. The CDR3 contains 13 residues. CDR1 is SGHTA, CDR2 FQGTGA, per germline. Trimming left V 5 bases short and J 7 bases short, with 14 bases between.

The chain couples TRBV30 to TRBJ1-5; the match to TRBD1 covers 8 bases. The CDR3 runs 13 residues. V lost 5 bases and J lost 5; bases outside the gene matches: 5. Looked up from germline, CDR1 is GTSNPN and CDR2 is SVGIG (reference sequence). The CDR3 sequence is CAWSQGADQPQHF. In nucleotides, the CDR3 is TGTGCCTGGTCTCAGGGGGCTGATCAGCCCCAGCATTTT.

The genes are TRBV18 and TRBJ2-3; D might be TRBD2 (6 bases). The CDR3 sequence is 18 residues long. Looked up from germline, CDR1 is KGHSH and CDR2 is LQKENI. V was cut by 5 bases and J by 0 bases, with 21 bases left in between. CDR3 sequence reads: CASSSGLPSGTSTDTQYF. The CDR3 region has the DNA TGTGCCAGCTCATCTGGACTCCCAAGTGGGACTAGCACAGATACGCAGTATTTT.

J is TRBJ2-3 and V is TRBV15, with a weak D call TRBD2 (7 bases). CDR3 length: 17 residues. V lost 7 bases and J lost 2, with 22 bases in between. Germline loops: CDR1 LNHNV, CDR2 YYDKDF (reference sequence). The CDR3 sequence: CATTFRWGGRSTDTQYF. CDR3 DNA: TGTGCCACCACCTTCCGATGGGGGGGCCGGTCCACAGATACGCAGTATTTT.

This chain uses TRBV7-2 with TRBJ1-2, with no clear D. Trimming removed 5 bases at V and 0 bases at J, with 10 bases between. The CDR3 covers 14 residues. Germline-derived CDR1 and CDR2 are SGHTA and FQGNSA. The CDR3 nucleotides read TGTGCCAGCAGCCCGGCGGCAGCTAACTATGGCTACACCTTC. Its translation is CASSPAAANYGYTF. The full variable domain, its missing parts supplied by reference TRBV7-2 and TRBJ1-2, is GAGVSQSPSNKVTEKGKDVELRCDPISGHTALYWYRQSLGQGLEFLIYFQGNSAPDKSGLPSDRFSAERTGGSVSTLTIQRTQQEDSAVYLCASSPAAANYGYTFGSGTRLTVV.

The V and J genes are TRBV6-6 and TRBJ2-7, with D tentatively TRBD2 (6 bases). V lost 5 bases to trimming and J lost 6 bases, with 23 bases between them. CDR1 and CDR2 from the germline V gene are MNHNY and SVGAGI (reference sequence). The CDR3 is made up of 16 amino acids. The CDR3 DNA sequence: TGTGCCAGCAGTCCCCAGGGATTAGGGCGGCGGGGCGAGCAGTACTTC. This sequence encodes CASSPQGLGRRGEQYF.

The chain recombines TRBV18 with TRBJ2-1; D might be TRBD2 (6 bases). Germline CDR1 KGHSH, CDR2 LQKENI. Trimming took off 6 bases at V and 7 bases at J, with 16 bases between the two ends. CDR3 length: 14 amino acids. The CDR3 nucleotides are TGTGCCAGCTCTCCCGGGACTGGCGGAAATGAGCAGTTCTTC. Its translation is CASSPGTGGNEQFF. Together with reference TRBV18 and TRBJ2-1, the CDR3 gives the full variable domain: NAGVMQNPRHLVRRRGQEARLRCSPMKGHSHVYWYRQLPEEGLKFMVYLQKENIIDESGMPKERFSAEFPKEGPSILRIQQVVRGDSAAYFCASSPGTGGNEQFFGPGTRLTVL.

The genes are TRBV28 and TRBJ1-1; 8 bases are a match to TRBD1. Germline V CDR1 and CDR2: MDHEN, SYDVKM. The CDR3 covers 14 residues. V lost 4 bases and J lost 1; bases outside the gene matches: 2. Written as DNA, the CDR3 is TGTGCCAGCAGTTCCGGGACAGGGAACACTGAAGCTTTCTTT. The encoded protein is CASSSGTGNTEAFF.

For this clone: This CDR3 is also generated by other DNA sequences in the sample. The V call is TRBV29-1, the J call TRBJ1-2; D possibly corresponds to TRBD1 (5 bases). The CDR3 has 12 amino acids. With 6 bases removed from V and 3 bases from J, the gap between germline ends came to 11 bases. CDR1 SQVTM and CDR2 ANQGSEA come from the germline V gene. CDR3 DNA sequence: TGCAGCGTCGTGGGAGGGGACTATGGCTACACCTTC. Its translation: CSVVGGDYGYTF.

The chain recombines TRBV29-1 with TRBJ2-7; D possibly corresponds to TRBD2 (7 bases). In germline, CDR1 is SQVTM, CDR2 ANQGSEA. Trimming removed 3 bases at V and 7 bases at J, with 16 bases between. This CDR3 has 13 residues. The CDR3 DNA reads as TGCAGCGTTGATGAGATAGGGGGGGGTGAGCAGTACTTC. This translates into CSVDEIGGGEQYF.

The chain carries TRBV11-2 and TRBJ2-7, with 8 bases identical to TRBD1. V shed 1 base and J 3 bases; nucleotides not matched to a gene: 8. Germline CDR1 and CDR2: SGHAT and FQNNGV. The CDR3 loop spans 16 amino acids. Written as DNA, the CDR3 is TGTGCCAGCAGCTTAGTAGGCGACAGGGGAATCTACGAGCAGTACTTC. Its translation: CASSLVGDRGIYEQYF.

The chain uses TRBV7-9 and TRBJ1-2; D is ambiguous. The ends were cut back, 9 bases at V and 2 bases at J, with 13 bases in the middle. The CDR3 runs to 13 residues. Germline values: CDR1 SEHNR, CDR2 FQNEAQ (reference sequence). The CDR3 is CASSGETNYGYTF. CDR3 DNA: TGTGCCAGTTCCGGGGAGACCAACTATGGCTACACCTTC.

This chain links TRBV27 with TRBJ1-6; D is uncertain. Germline V gene data show CDR1 as MNHEY and CDR2 as SMNVEV (reference sequence). This CDR3 comprises 13 residues. V was pared by 1 base and J by 7 bases, with 5 bases between. For the CDR3, the DNA is TGTGCCAGCAGTTTATTCCGGAATTCACCCCTCCACTTT. It encodes CASSLFRNSPLHF.

The gene calls are TRBV4-1 and TRBJ2-5; TRBD2 agrees at 9 bases. The CDR3 covers 16 residues. V trimming: 4 bases; J trimming: 0 bases; junction bases outside the gene matches: 6. Germline loops: CDR1 MGHRA, CDR2 YSYEKL. CDR3 in amino acids: CASSLSGGSYQETQYF. The CDR3 DNA reads TGCGCCAGCAGCCTCAGCGGGGGGTCGTACCAAGAGACCCAGTACTTC.

The chain has TRBV5-1 and TRBJ2-2; D is possibly TRBD1 (5 bases). The CDR3 covers 17 residues. The V gene lost 4 bases and the J gene lost 0 bases, with 16 bases spanning the gap. Germline CDR1 SGHRS, CDR2 YFSETQ. The CDR3 region has the DNA TGCGCCAGCAGCGGCGAGTGGGGCAGTGCGAACACCGGGGAGCTGTTTTTT. Its protein is CASSGEWGSANTGELFF.

By frequency, this clone is medium-sized. This chain links TRBV23-1 with TRBJ1-6; the D gene is possibly TRBD1 (5 bases). TRBV23-1 is recorded as an ORF, its role being uncertain. This CDR3 has 17 residues. The V gene lost 1 base and the J gene lost 2 bases, with 12 bases spanning the gap. As DNA, the CDR3 is TGCGCCAGCAGTCAATTAAAGGGGCGCACCTATAATTCACCCCTCCACTTT. Residues: CASSQLKGRTYNSPLHF.

J is TRBJ2-7 and V is TRBV6-1, with 9 bases that match TRBD1. The CDR3 consists of 15 residues. Germline V CDR1 and CDR2: MNHNS, SASEGT. J gave up 6 bases and V 8 bases, and 14 bases lay outside the gene matches. The chain's CDR3 is CASAGLIQGAFEQYF. CDR3 DNA: TGTGCCAGCGCAGGATTGATACAGGGGGCTTTCGAGCAGTACTTC.

This chain links TRBV10-3 with TRBJ2-7, with 7 bases aligning to TRBD1. Germline values: CDR1 ENHRY, CDR2 SYGVKD. With V trimmed by 10 bases and J by 5 bases, 8 bases remained unmatched. The CDR3 loop spans 12 amino acids. The CDR3 DNA follows: TGTGCCACCCAGACAGGGCGGGACGAGCAGTACTTC. This translates into CATQTGRDEQYF.

The rearrangement joins TRBV5-4 to TRBJ2-5; TRBD1 matches 9 bases. V was clipped by 4 bases and J by 5 bases; unmatched bases: 9. Looked up from germline, CDR1 is SGHNT and CDR2 is YYREEE (reference sequence). This CDR3 spans 15 amino acids. CDR3 DNA: TGTGCCAGCAGCGATACCGGGACAGGGCAGGAGACCCAGTACTTC. It encodes CASSDTGTGQETQYF. The full variable domain, its missing parts supplied by reference TRBV5-4 and TRBJ2-5, is ETGVTQSPTHLIKTRGQQVTLRCSSQSGHNTVSWYQQALGQGPQFIFQYYREEENGRGNFPPRFSGLQFPNYSSELNVNALELDDSALYLCASSDTGTGQETQYFGPGTRLLVL.

The genes are TRBV5-1 and TRBJ2-1; D gene ambiguous. The CDR3 covers 15 residues. Germline CDR1 SGHRS, CDR2 YFSETQ. V shed 2 bases and J shed 0 bases, with 9 bases lying between them. CDR3 in amino acids: CASSLTANSYNEQFF. The CDR3 DNA reads as TGCGCCAGCAGCTTAACAGCTAACTCCTACAATGAGCAGTTCTTC. Filled out from reference TRBV5-1 and TRBJ2-1, the complete variable domain reads KAGVTQTPRYLIKTRGQQVTLSCSPISGHRSVSWYQQTPGQGLQFLFEYFSETQRNKGNFPGRFSGRQFSNSRSEMNVSTLELGDSALYLCASSLTANSYNEQFFGPGTRLTVL.

CDR3 nucleotides: TGTGCCAGCAGTGAATGGCAACCCGGGGAGCTGTTTTTT. This encodes CASSEWQPGELFF. This chain joins TRBV25-1 and TRBJ2-2; D gene uncertain. The CDR3 length is 13 residues. V shed 1 base and J shed 6 bases, with 6 bases lying between them. Germline-derived CDR1 and CDR2 are MGHDK and SYGVNS.

J is TRBJ2-5 and V is TRBV5-1; 7 nucleotides line up with TRBD2. CDR1 and CDR2 from the germline V gene are SGHRS and YFSETQ. Trimming cost V 0 bases and J 1 base; bases outside gene matches: 0. This CDR3 has 14 amino acids. The CDR3 sequence is CASSLGTSQETQYF. CDR3 nucleotide sequence: TGCGCCAGCAGCTTGGGGACTAGCCAAGAGACCCAGTACTTC.